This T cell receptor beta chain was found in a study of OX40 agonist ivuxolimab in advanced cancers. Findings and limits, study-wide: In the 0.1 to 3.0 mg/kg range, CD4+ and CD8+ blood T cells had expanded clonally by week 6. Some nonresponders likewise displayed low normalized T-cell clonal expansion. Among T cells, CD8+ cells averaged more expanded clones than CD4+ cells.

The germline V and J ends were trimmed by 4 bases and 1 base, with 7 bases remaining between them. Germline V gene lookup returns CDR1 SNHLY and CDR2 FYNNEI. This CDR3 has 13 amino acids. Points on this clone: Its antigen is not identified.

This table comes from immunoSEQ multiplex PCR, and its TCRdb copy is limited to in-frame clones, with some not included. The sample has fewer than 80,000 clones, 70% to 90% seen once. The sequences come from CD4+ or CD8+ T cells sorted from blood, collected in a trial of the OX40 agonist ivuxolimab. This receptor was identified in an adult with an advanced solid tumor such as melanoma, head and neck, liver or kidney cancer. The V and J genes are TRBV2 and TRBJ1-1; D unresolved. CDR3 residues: CASSGDTNTEAFF. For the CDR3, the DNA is TGTGCCAGCAGTGGCGACACGAACACTGAAGCTTTCTTT.